This TCR beta chain stems from a study of blood T cell repertoires in COVID-19. The ends were cut back, 6 bases at V and 6 bases at J, with 19 bases in the middle. CDR1 is ENHRY, CDR2 SYGVKD, per germline. The CDR3 is made up of 15 amino acids. The study assigned cohorts using participant-reported clinical history. Recovery among Cohort 3 donors was established by two negative PCRs, clearance, or symptom resolution. Repertoires were generated with immunoSEQ multiplex PCR, while TCRdb's copy carries only in-frame clones and drops some. Among around 300,000 clones listed, more than 80% were seen once. The chain joins TRBV10-3 to TRBJ2-3; possible D gene TRBD2, 5 bases. The receptor comes from a woman in her 30s who had recovered from COVID-19. Sample: PBMCs or T cells enriched from blood (not recorded which). This CDR3 is CAISSSKLRSDTQYF. DNA for the CDR3: TGTGCCATCAGCTCTAGCAAACTTCGGTCCGATACGCAGTATTTT.